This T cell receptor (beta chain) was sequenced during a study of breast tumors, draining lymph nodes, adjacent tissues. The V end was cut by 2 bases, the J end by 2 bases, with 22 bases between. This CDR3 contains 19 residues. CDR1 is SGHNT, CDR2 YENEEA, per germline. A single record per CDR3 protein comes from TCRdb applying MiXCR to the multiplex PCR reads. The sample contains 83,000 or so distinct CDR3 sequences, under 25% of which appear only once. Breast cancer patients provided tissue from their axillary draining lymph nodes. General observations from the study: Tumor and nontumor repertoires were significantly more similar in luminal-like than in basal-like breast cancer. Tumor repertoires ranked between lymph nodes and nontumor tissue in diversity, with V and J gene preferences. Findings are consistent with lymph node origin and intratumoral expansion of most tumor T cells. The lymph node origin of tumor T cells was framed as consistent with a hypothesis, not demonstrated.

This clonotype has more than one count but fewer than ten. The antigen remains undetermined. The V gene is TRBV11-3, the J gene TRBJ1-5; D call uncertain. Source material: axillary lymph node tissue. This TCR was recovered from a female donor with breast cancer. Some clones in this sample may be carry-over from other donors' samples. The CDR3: CASSLPETYAKSGNQPQHF. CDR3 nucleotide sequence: TGTGCCAGCAGCTTACCCGAAACTTATGCAAAAAGTGGCAATCAGCCCCAGCATTTT.